The text below deals with one T cell receptor beta chain. The sample belongs to a study of shared clonotypes between healthy human individuals. As for the study in general: Per-donor plates numbered three CD4 naive, three CD4 memory, two CD8 naive and one CD8 memory.

Adult Caucasians living in Nashville, Tennessee made up all of the donors. V trimming: 5 bases; J trimming: 7 bases; junction bases outside the gene matches: 6. CDR1 SGDLS and CDR2 YYNGEE come from the germline V gene. CDR3 length: 13 amino acids. Sequenced by immunoSEQ multiplex PCR; TCRdb stores in-frame clones only, minus some. The sample holds about 1,500,000 clones, roughly 95% seen once. The source of this sequence is a young man in good health. The chain combines TRBV9 with TRBJ1-2; 9 bases align to TRBD1. Sequencing input: naive CD4+ T cells sorted from blood. Subset given: CD45RA+ positively selected. The CDR3 coding sequence is TGTGCCAGCAGGGCGACAGGGGGAGGTGGCTACACCTTC. Amino acids: CASRATGGGGYTF.